This TCR beta chain was captured by sequencing in a study of quantifying T cell responses using KT2 cells (dated 2017 in TCRdb). In terms of the full investigation: RNA was DNase-treated and reverse transcribed with TCR alpha and beta constant-region primers, mostly using SuperScript III. The efficiency of the T4 ligation step under optimum conditions was estimated to be above 9.5%. PCR2 was performed as a SYBR Green qPCR and was stopped at a predetermined fluorescence threshold so that over-amplification was avoided. Broad study findings and their caveats: KT2 sequences were detected down to the lowest spike-in tested, which was about one KT2 cell per 100,000 PBMC. Saturation was seen in the detection of KT2 sequences when very high numbers of KT2 cells were spiked in. Over several orders of magnitude, the number of KT2 alpha and beta sequences rose linearly with the number of KT2 cells put in. The study did not include a side-by-side comparison of this pipeline with other TCR sequencing techniques.

To test the sensitivity and accuracy of the pipeline, known numbers of KT2, a T cell clone whose TCR had already been sequenced, were spiked into unfractionated PBMC. A range of KT2-to-PBMC ratios was generated by mixing KT2 cells with a fixed number of PBMC. The library came from UMI-ligation and nested PCR. T4 RNA ligase 1 was used to ligate a single-stranded oligonucleotide containing the Illumina SP2 sequence and a UMI to the 3' end of the cDNA. PCR1 ran about 4 cycles (98°C 15 s, 69°C 30 s, 72°C 40 s); the beta primer was an equimolar mix of RC1.1 and RC1.2 covering TRBC1 and TRBC2. Starting at PCR2, TCR alpha and beta chains were handled separately, and sample indices and Illumina adaptors were added. The UMI was composed of 12 random nucleotides, arranged as two hexamers separated by a spacer, and was positioned after an 8-base spacer. Libraries were sequenced on an Illumina MiSeq using v2 2x251 paired-end chemistry, with 11 to 13 samples typically included per run. To boost diversity, each sequencing library was supplemented with PhiX DNA at about 5-8%. The source study handled its data this way. Raw reads were converted to FASTQ with bcl2fastq and demultiplexed by dual indices using Demultiplexor. Decombinator assigned V and J genes by tag matching, allowing a single base-pair mismatch. UMIs were used by Collapsinator to correct both sequencing errors and frequency errors caused by PCR heterogeneity. CDR3Translator turned Decombinator identifiers into nucleotide sequence, translated that sequence into amino acids, and pulled out the CDR3 based on C- and N-terminal motifs. A cluster of KT2 sequences that shared one unique molecular identifier was counted as a single distinct KT2 TCR. TCRdb cleaned the public reads at Q25 with fastp, built clones with MiXCR and kept in-frame beta chains. Records with the same CDR3 protein are collapsed into one entry carrying the most frequent genes and DNA. These V and J calls are TCRdb output, not the study's own analysis. In this sample the table shows over 55,000 distinct CDR3 sequences, 9% to 15% of which occur a single time. The top ten hold about 9.7% of the sample.

Based on the germline V gene, the CDR1 and CDR2 sequences are MNHEY and SVGEGT. Trimming costs V 2 bases and J 6 bases, and their ends lie 11 bases apart. The CDR3 measures 14 amino acids from cysteine to phenylalanine. Only the CDR3 DNA stays, 42 bases, in frame from base 1. This clonotype was seen only a few times. This receptor's antigen is unknown. There are no base qualities to consult, and no much larger clone falls within one base. The source of this sequence is a human donor. Sequenced sample: PBMCs spiked with cells of the T cell clone KT2. Recombination connected TRBV6-2 or TRBV6-3 to TRBJ2-1, with an unclear D gene assignment. The CDR3 region has the sequence CASSYHAQGNEQFF. The nucleotide sequence reads as follows: TGTGCCAGCAGTTACCACGCCCAAGGCAATGAGCAGTTCTTC.